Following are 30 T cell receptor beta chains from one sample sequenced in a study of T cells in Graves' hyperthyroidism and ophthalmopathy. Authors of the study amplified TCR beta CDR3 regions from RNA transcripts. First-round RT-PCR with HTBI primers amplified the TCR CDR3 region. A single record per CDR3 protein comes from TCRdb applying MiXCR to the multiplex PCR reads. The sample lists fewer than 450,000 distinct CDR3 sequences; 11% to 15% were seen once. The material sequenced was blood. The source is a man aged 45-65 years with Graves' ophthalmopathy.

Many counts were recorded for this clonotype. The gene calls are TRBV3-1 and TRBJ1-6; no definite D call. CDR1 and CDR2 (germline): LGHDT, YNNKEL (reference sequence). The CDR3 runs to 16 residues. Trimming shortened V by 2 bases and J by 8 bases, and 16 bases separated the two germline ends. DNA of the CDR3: TGTGCCAGCAGCCAATGGCGACCGGGATCCCATTCACCCCTCCACTTT. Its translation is CASSQWRPGSHSPLHF.

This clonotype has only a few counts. The CDR3 is CASSLGAGNIQYF. As DNA, the CDR3 is TGTGCCAGCAGCTTAGGCGCGGGAAACATTCAGTACTTC. The gene calls are TRBV7-2 and TRBJ2-4; D may be TRBD2 (5 bases). Germline loops: CDR1 SGHTA, CDR2 FQGNSA. V shed 1 base and J shed 6 bases, with 7 bases lying between them. The CDR3 contains 13 residues.

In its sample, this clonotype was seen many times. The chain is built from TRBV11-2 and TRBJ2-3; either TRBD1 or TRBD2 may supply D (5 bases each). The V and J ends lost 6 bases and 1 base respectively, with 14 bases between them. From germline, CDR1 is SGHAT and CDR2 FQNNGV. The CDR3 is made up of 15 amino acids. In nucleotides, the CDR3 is TGTGCCAGCAGTTCGTTGGGGGTTGGCACAGATACGCAGTATTTT. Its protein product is CASSSLGVGTDTQYF.

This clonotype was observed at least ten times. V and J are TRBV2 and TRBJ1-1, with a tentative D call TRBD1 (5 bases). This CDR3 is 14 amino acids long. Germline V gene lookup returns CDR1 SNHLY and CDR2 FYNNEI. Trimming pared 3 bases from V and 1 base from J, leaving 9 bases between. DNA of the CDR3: TGTGCCAGCAGTGAGGGACGGAGGAACACTGAAGCTTTCTTT. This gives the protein CASSEGRRNTEAFF.

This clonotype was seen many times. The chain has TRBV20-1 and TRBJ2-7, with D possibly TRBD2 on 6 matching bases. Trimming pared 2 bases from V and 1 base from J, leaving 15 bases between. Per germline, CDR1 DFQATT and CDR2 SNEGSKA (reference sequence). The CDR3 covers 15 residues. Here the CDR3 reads CSARSPIGGSYEQYF. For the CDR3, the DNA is TGCAGTGCTAGAAGCCCTATCGGAGGGTCCTACGAGCAGTACTTC.

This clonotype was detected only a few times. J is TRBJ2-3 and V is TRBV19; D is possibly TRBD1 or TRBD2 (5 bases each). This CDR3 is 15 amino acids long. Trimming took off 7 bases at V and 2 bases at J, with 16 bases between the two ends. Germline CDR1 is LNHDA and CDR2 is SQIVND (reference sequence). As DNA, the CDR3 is TGTGCCAGTAACCGGGACCAAAAAGCCACAGATACGCAGTATTTT. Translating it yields CASNRDQKATDTQYF.

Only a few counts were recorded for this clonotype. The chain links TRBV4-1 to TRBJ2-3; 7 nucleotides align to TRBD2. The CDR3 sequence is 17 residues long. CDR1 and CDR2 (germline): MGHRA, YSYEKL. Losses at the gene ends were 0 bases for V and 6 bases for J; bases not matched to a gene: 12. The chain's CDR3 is CASSQDLVLAVSDTQYF. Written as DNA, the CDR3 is TGCGCCAGCAGCCAAGATCTGGTGCTAGCGGTCAGTGATACGCAGTATTTT.

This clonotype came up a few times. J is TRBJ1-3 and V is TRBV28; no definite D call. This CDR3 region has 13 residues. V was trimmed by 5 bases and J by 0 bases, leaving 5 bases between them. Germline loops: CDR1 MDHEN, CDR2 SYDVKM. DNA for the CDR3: TGTGCCAGCAGTCGACCCTCTGGAAACACCATATATTTT. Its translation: CASSRPSGNTIYF.

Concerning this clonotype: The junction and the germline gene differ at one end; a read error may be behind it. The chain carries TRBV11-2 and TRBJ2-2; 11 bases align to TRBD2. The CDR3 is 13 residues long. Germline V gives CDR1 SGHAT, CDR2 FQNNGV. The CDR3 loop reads CASSLAGGRELFF. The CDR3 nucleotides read TGTGCCAGCAGTTTAGCGGGAGGGCGGGAGCTGTTTTTT.

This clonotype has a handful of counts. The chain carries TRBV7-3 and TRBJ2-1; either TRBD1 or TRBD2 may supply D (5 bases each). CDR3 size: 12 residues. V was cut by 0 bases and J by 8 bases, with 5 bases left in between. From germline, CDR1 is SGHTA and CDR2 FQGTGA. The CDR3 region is CASSLTGDEQFF. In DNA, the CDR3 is TGTGCCAGCAGCTTAACGGGGGATGAGCAGTTCTTC.

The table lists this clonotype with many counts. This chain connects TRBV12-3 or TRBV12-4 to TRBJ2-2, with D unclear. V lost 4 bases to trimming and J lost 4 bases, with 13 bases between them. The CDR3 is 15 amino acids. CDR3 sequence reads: CASSWNDPGTGELFF. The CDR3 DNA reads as TGTGCCAGCAGTTGGAACGACCCTGGCACCGGGGAGCTGTTTTTT.

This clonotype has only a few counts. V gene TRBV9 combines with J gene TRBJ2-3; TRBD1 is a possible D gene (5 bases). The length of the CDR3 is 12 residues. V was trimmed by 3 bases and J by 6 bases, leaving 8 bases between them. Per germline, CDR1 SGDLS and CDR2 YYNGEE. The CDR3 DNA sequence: TGTGCCAGCAGCGCCAACAGGGATACGCAGTATTTT. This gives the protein CASSANRDTQYF. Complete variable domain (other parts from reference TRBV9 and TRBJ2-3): DSGVTQTPKHLITATGQRVTLRCSPRSGDLSVYWYQQSLDQGLQFLIQYYNGEERAKGNILERFSAQQFPDLHSELNLSSLELGDSALYFCASSANRDTQYFGPGTRLTVL.

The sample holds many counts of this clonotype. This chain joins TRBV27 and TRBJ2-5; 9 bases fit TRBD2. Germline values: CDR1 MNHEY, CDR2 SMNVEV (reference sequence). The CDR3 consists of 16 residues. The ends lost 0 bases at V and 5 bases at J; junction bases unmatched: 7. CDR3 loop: CASSLSLSGGLETQYF. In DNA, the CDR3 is TGTGCCAGCAGTTTATCGCTGAGCGGGGGGTTGGAGACCCAGTACTTC.

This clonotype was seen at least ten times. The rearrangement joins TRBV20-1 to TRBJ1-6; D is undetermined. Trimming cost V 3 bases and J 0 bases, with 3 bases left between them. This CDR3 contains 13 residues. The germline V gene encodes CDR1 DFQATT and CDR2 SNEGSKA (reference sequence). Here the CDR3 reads CSASISYNSPLHF. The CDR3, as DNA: TGCAGTGCTAGTATCTCCTATAATTCACCCCTCCACTTT.

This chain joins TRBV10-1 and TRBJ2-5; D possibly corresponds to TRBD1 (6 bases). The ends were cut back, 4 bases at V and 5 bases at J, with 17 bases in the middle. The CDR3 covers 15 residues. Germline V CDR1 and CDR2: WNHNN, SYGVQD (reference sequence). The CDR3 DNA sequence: TGCGCCAGCAGTGCCAGGGGCAGCCTCAAGGAGACCCAGTACTTC. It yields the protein CASSARGSLKETQYF.

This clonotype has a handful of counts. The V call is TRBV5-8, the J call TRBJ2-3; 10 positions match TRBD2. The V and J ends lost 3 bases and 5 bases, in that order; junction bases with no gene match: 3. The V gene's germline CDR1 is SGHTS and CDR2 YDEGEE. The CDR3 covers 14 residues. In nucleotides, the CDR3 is TGTGCCAGCAGCTCTAGCGGGAGCCGAGATACGCAGTATTTT. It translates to CASSSSGSRDTQYF.

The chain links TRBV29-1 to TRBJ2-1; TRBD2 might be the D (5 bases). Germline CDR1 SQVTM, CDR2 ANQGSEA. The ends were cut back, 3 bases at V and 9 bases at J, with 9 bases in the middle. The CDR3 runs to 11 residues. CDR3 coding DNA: TGCAGCGTTGAGGAGGCCAGTGAGCAGTTCTTC. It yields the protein CSVEEASEQFF.

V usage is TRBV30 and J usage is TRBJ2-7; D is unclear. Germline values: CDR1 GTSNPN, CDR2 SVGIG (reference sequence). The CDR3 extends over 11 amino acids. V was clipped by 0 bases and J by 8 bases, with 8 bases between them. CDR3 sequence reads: CAWSVQIKQYF. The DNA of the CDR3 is TGTGCCTGGAGTGTGCAGATCAAGCAGTACTTC.

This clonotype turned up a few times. CDR3 nucleotide sequence: TGCAGTGCTAAGGAGTCCGGGACTAGCGGGATCTACGAGCAGTACTTC. Amino acid sequence: CSAKESGTSGIYEQYF. The genes are TRBV20-1 and TRBJ2-7; TRBD2 matches 13 bases. Germline V gene lookup returns CDR1 DFQATT and CDR2 SNEGSKA (reference sequence). The CDR3 has 16 residues. V lost 4 bases, J lost 3 bases, and 9 bases stayed unmatched.

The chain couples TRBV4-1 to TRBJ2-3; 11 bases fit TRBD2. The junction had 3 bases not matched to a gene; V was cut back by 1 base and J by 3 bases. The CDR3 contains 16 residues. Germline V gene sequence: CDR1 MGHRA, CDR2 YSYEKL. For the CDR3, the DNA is TGCGCCAGCAGCCAAGTGGCTAGCGGGGGGACAGATACGCAGTATTTT. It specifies CASSQVASGGTDTQYF.

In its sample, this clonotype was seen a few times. CDR3 amino acids: CASSQELTAKNIQYF. DNA of the CDR3: TGCGCCAGCAGCCAAGAACTAACAGCCAAAAACATTCAGTACTTC. The chain links TRBV4-1 to TRBJ2-4, with no clear D. V lost 0 bases and J 0 bases, leaving 6 bases between the germline ends. CDR1 and CDR2 from the germline V gene are MGHRA and YSYEKL. The CDR3 is made up of 15 amino acids.

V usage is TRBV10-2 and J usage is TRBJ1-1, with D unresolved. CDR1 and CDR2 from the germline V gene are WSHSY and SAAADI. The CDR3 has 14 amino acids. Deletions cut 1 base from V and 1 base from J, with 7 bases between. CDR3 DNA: TGCGCCAGCAGTGAGTGGTTAAAGAACACTGAAGCTTTCTTT. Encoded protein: CASSEWLKNTEAFF.

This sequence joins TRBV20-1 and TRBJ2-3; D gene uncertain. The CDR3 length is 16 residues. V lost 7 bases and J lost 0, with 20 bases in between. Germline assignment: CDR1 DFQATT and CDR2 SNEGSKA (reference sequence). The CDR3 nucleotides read TGCAGTGTTGACGACCCGACATTTTCTAGCACAGATACGCAGTATTTT. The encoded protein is CSVDDPTFSSTDTQYF.

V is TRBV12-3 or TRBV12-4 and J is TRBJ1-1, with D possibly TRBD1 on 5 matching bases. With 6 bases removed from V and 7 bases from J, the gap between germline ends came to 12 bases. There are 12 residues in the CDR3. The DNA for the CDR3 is TGTGCCAGCAGCTCCCCAGGGTTTGAAGCTTTCTTT. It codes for CASSSPGFEAFF.

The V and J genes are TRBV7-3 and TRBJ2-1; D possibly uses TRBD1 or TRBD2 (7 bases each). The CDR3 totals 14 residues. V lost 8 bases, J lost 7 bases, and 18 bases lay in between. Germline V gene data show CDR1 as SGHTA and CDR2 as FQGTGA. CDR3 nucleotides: TGTGCCAGCGGCAGGGGGGGTTGGACGAATGAGCAGTTCTTC. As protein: CASGRGGWTNEQFF.

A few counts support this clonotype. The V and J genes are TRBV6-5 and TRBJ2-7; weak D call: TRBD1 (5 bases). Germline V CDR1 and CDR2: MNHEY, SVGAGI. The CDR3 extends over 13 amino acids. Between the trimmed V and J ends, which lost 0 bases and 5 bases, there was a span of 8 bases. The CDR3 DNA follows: TGTGCCAGCAGTTACTCCACAGGTAACGAGCAGTACTTC. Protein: CASSYSTGNEQYF.

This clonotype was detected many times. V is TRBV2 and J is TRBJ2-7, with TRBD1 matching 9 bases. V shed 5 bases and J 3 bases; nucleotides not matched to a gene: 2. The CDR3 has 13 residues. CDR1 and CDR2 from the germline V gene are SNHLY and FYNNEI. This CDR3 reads CASSRQGVYEQYF. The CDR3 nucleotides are TGTGCCAGCAGTCGACAGGGGGTCTACGAGCAGTACTTC.

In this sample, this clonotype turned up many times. CDR3 in DNA: TGTGCCAGCAGTTACCGGGACAGCAAGTACACTGAAGCTTTCTTT. It is translated as CASSYRDSKYTEAFF. The rearrangement uses TRBV6-2 or TRBV6-3 and TRBJ1-1, with 7 bases lining up with TRBD1. J was trimmed by 3 bases and V by 2 bases; bases with no gene match: 6. The CDR3 totals 15 residues. Per the germline V gene, CDR1 is MNHEY and CDR2 is SVGEGT.

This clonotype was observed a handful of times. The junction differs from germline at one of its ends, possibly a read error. In DNA form, the CDR3 reads TGTGCCAGCAGATTAAAATCGGGCGGGGATCAGCCCCAGCATTTT. Translation gives CASRLKSGGDQPQHF. The J gene is TRBJ1-5, the V gene TRBV7-3, with D hard to call. This CDR3 is built from 15 residues. Germline V lookup: CDR1 SGHTA, CDR2 FQGTGA.

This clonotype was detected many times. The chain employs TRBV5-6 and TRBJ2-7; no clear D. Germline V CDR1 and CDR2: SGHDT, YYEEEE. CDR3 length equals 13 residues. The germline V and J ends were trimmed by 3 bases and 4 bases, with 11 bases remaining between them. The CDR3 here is CASSYVAVYEQYF. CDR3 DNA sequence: TGTGCCAGCAGCTACGTCGCGGTGTACGAGCAGTACTTC.